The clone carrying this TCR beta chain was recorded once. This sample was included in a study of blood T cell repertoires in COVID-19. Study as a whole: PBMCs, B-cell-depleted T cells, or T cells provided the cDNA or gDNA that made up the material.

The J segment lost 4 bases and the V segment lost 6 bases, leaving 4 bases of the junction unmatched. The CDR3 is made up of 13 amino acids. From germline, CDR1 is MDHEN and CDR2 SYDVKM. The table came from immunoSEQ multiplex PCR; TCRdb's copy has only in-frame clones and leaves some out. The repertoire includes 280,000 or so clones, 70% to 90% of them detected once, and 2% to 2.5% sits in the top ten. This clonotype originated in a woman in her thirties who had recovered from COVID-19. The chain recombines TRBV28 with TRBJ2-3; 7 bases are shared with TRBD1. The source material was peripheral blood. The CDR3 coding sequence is TGTGCCAGCAGACTTCAGGGGGCAGATACGCAGTATTTT. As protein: CASRLQGADTQYF.